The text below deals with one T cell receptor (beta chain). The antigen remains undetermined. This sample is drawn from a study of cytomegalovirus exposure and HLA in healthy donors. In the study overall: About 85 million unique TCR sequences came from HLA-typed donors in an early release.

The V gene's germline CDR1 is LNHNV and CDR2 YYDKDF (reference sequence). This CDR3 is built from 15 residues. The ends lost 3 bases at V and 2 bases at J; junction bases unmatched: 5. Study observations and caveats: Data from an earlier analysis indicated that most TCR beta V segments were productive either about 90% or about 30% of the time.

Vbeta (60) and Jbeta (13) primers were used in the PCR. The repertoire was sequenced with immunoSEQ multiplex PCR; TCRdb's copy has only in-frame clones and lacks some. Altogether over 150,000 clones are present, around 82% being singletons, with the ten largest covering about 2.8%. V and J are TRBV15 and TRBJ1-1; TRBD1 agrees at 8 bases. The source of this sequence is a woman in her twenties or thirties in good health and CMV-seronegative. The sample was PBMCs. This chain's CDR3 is CATSRDQGANTEAFF. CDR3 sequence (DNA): TGTGCCACCAGCAGGGATCAGGGGGCAAACACTGAAGCTTTCTTT.